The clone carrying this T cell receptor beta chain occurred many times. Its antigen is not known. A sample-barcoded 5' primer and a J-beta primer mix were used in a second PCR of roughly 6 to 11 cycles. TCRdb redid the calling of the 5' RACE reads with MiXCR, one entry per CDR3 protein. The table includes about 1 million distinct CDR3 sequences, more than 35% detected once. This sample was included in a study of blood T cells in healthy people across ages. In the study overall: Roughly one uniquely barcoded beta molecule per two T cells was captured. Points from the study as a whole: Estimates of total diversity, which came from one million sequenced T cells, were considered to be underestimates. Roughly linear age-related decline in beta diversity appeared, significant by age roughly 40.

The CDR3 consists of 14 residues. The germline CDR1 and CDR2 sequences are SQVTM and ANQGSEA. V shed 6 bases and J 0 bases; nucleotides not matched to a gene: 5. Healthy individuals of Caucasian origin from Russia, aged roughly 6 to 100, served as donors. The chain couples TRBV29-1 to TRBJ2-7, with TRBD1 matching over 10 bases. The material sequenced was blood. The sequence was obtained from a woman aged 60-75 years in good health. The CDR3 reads CSVERDRGSYEQYF. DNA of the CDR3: TGCAGCGTAGAGAGGGACAGGGGCTCCTACGAGCAGTACTTC.